The 29 T cell receptor beta chains listed next were all sequenced from one sample in a study of Ad26.COV2.S vaccination and SARS-CoV-2 variants. Clones were read by immunoSEQ multiplex PCR, and TCRdb kept only the in-frame ones, dropping some. The table lists 350,000 to 400,000 clones, approximately 91% of them singletons. As for treatment: some 19 received Ad26.COV2.S at low or high dose, single or two shots; 5 received placebo; per-sample allocation not given. Samples were taken on day 63 after the first vaccine or placebo injection. Sequencing used peripheral blood, obtained in a trial of Ad26.COV2.S vaccine versus placebo. The source is a person between 18 and 59 years old who received the Ad26.COV2.S COVID-19 vaccine or a placebo.

This chain links TRBV3-1 (or the pseudogene TRBV3-2) with TRBJ1-1; D call uncertain. CDR1 and CDR2 (germline): LGHDT, YNNKEL (reference sequence). Trimming took off 2 bases at V and 0 bases at J, with 4 bases between the two ends. The length of the CDR3 is 13 residues. CDR3 DNA: TGTGCCAGCAGCCAAATGGTGAACACTGAAGCTTTCTTT. It codes for CASSQMVNTEAFF.

V gene TRBV6-5 combines with J gene TRBJ1-1, with no clear D. With 2 bases removed from V and 8 bases from J, the gap between germline ends came to 12 bases. The CDR3 length is 13 residues. Germline lookup yields CDR1 MNHEY and CDR2 SVGAGI. The CDR3 DNA sequence: TGTGCCAGCAGTTACGAGACGGGCAGAGAAGCTTTCTTT. Translating it yields CASSYETGREAFF.

The J gene is TRBJ1-2, the V gene TRBV2; 8 bases are a match to TRBD1. The CDR3 extends over 16 amino acids. Germline lookup yields CDR1 SNHLY and CDR2 FYNNEI. The V gene end was trimmed by 2 bases and the J gene end by 2 bases; junction bases not matched to a gene: 7. The chain's CDR3 is CASSEYPGQGNYGYTF. CDR3 in DNA: TGTGCCAGCAGTGAATATCCCGGACAGGGAAACTATGGCTACACCTTC.

The V and J genes are TRBV10-1 and TRBJ1-6, with D tentatively TRBD1 (5 bases). With 3 bases removed from V and 7 bases from J, the gap between germline ends came to 10 bases. Germline V gene lookup returns CDR1 WNHNN and CDR2 SYGVQD (reference sequence). The CDR3 extends over 14 amino acids. Here the CDR3 reads CASSEGRVNSPLHF. CDR3 DNA: TGCGCCAGCAGTGAAGGCAGGGTAAATTCACCCCTCCACTTT.

This clone was seen more than once but under ten times. This chain joins TRBV4-1 and TRBJ1-2, with D possibly being TRBD1 (5 bases). Germline CDR1 and CDR2: MGHRA and YSYEKL. The V and J ends lost 3 bases and 5 bases respectively, with 13 bases between them. This CDR3 is 14 amino acids long. In DNA, the CDR3 is TGCGCCAGCAGCCAGACACAGGTGGTATATGGCTACACCTTC. Encoded protein: CASSQTQVVYGYTF.

About this clone: The same CDR3 can be traced to other DNA sequences in this sample. The rearrangement joins TRBV7-9 to TRBJ2-7, with D unresolved. Trimming took 1 base from V and 2 from J, leaving 6 bases between them. The CDR3 contains 13 residues. Germline CDR1 SEHNR, CDR2 FQNEAQ (reference sequence). The CDR3 here is CASSLDSTYEQYF. The DNA for the CDR3 is TGTGCCAGCAGCTTAGACAGTACCTACGAGCAGTACTTC. The full variable domain, its missing parts supplied by reference TRBV7-9 and TRBJ2-7, is DTGVSQNPRHKITKRGQNVTFRCDPISEHNRLYWYRQTLGQGPEFLTYFQNEAQLEKSRLLSDRFSAERPKGSFSTLEIQRTEQGDSAMYLCASSLDSTYEQYFGPGTRLTVT.

The chain links TRBV29-1 to TRBJ2-5; 7 positions agree with TRBD1. V trimming: 5 bases; J trimming: 5 bases; junction bases outside the gene matches: 11. Germline V gene sequence: CDR1 SQVTM, CDR2 ANQGSEA. The CDR3 has 14 amino acids. CDR3 sequence reads: CSVYSGQSVETQYF. The CDR3 nucleotides read TGCAGCGTTTATTCGGGACAGAGTGTTGAGACCCAGTACTTC.

The chain has TRBV5-4 and TRBJ2-1, with unresolved D. Trimming removed 4 bases at V and 9 bases at J, with 14 bases between. The germline V gene encodes CDR1 SGHNT and CDR2 YYREEE (reference sequence). CDR3 length: 13 amino acids. The CDR3 protein is CASSPVGRGEQFF. In DNA form, the CDR3 reads TGTGCCAGCAGCCCAGTCGGTAGAGGTGAGCAGTTCTTC.

V and J are TRBV5-1 and TRBJ2-1; D is perhaps TRBD2 (6 bases). CDR1 is SGHRS and CDR2 is YFSETQ in the germline V gene. V was cut by 4 bases and J by 6 bases, with 14 bases left in between. The CDR3 has 14 amino acids. For the CDR3, the DNA is TGCGCCAGCAGCCTGGAGGGGAGTATCAATGAGCAGTTCTTC. Translation gives CASSLEGSINEQFF. Supplemented by reference TRBV5-1 and TRBJ2-1, the full variable domain reads KAGVTQTPRYLIKTRGQQVTLSCSPISGHRSVSWYQQTPGQGLQFLFEYFSETQRNKGNFPGRFSGRQFSNSRSEMNVSTLELGDSALYLCASSLEGSINEQFFGPGTRLTVL.

This clone was detected a few times. The J gene is TRBJ1-2, the V gene TRBV10-1, with no clear D. The germline CDR1 and CDR2 sequences are WNHNN and SYGVQD (reference sequence). The germline V and J ends were trimmed by 3 bases and 7 bases, with 9 bases remaining between them. The CDR3 is made up of 12 amino acids. CDR3 nucleotides: TGCGCCAGCAGTGAAGGCAGAGGTGGCTACACCTTC. This encodes CASSEGRGGYTF.

The rearrangement links TRBV7-2 to TRBJ2-5; tentatively, D is TRBD1 (6 bases). Trimming took 5 bases from V and 5 from J, leaving 18 bases between them. Germline V gene data show CDR1 as SGHTA and CDR2 as FQGNSA. CDR3 size: 15 residues. CDR3 protein: CASSLRQAFGETQYF. The CDR3 DNA is TGTGCCAGCAGCCTCCGACAGGCCTTTGGGGAGACCCAGTACTTC.

This clone came up once. This rearrangement joins TRBV12-5 to TRBJ1-3; D uncertain. Germline CDR1 LGHNT, CDR2 FRNRAP. Trimming took off 1 base at V and 5 bases at J, with 3 bases between the two ends. This CDR3 region has 12 residues. The CDR3 sequence: CASGLARNTIYF. In DNA, the CDR3 is TGTGCTAGTGGTTTGGCGCGAAACACCATATATTTT.

The chain recombines TRBV9 with TRBJ1-1, with D hard to call. The CDR3 covers 15 residues. Germline CDR1 SGDLS, CDR2 YYNGEE. Trimming left V 2 bases short and J 2 bases short, with 13 bases between. The CDR3, as DNA: TGTGCCAGCAGCGTGGTAAGGGCGGTCAACACTGAAGCTTTCTTT. Protein: CASSVVRAVNTEAFF.

J is TRBJ1-5 and V is TRBV4-1, with D unclear. V shed 4 bases and J shed 1 base, with 11 bases lying between them. This CDR3 region has 15 residues. Germline values: CDR1 MGHRA, CDR2 YSYEKL. The chain's CDR3 is CASSPPGPSNQPQHF. The CDR3 DNA is TGCGCCAGCAGCCCACCGGGTCCGAGCAATCAGCCCCAGCATTTT.

V usage is TRBV27 and J usage is TRBJ2-7; 8 bases match TRBD1. The V gene end was trimmed by 5 bases and the J gene end by 5 bases; junction bases not matched to a gene: 8. The CDR3 covers 14 residues. Germline assignment: CDR1 MNHEY and CDR2 SMNVEV (reference sequence). This CDR3 is CASSIGTGQHEQYF. CDR3 DNA: TGTGCCAGCAGTATCGGGACAGGACAGCACGAGCAGTACTTC.

This chain uses TRBV7-2 with TRBJ2-1; the match to TRBD2 covers 10 bases. CDR3 length: 15 amino acids. V shed 5 bases and J 5 bases; nucleotides not matched to a gene: 6. Germline values: CDR1 SGHTA, CDR2 FQGNSA. The CDR3 DNA follows: TGTGCCAGCAGCCTCAGCGGGGGGGCCAACAATGAGCAGTTCTTC. Protein product: CASSLSGGANNEQFF. The variable domain in full, with the rest retrieved from reference TRBV7-2 and TRBJ2-1, is GAGVSQSPSNKVTEKGKDVELRCDPISGHTALYWYRQSLGQGLEFLIYFQGNSAPDKSGLPSDRFSAERTGGSVSTLTIQRTQQEDSAVYLCASSLSGGANNEQFFGPGTRLTVL.

This chain connects TRBV7-6 to TRBJ1-1; 7 bases are a match to TRBD1. The germline gives CDR1 SGHVS, CDR2 FNYEAQ. The J segment lost 0 bases and the V segment lost 5 bases, leaving 6 bases of the junction unmatched. This CDR3 contains 15 residues. The CDR3: CASSSRQGMNTEAFF. The CDR3, as DNA: TGTGCCAGCAGCAGCAGACAGGGCATGAACACTGAAGCTTTCTTT.

The chain has TRBV4-1 and TRBJ1-4; D is possibly TRBD1 (6 bases). The germline V gene encodes CDR1 MGHRA and CDR2 YSYEKL. The V end lost 1 base, the J end lost 7 bases, and 16 bases lay between the germline ends. The CDR3 length is 16 residues. The CDR3 is CASSQGDRGGGEKLFF. The CDR3 DNA reads TGCGCCAGCAGCCAAGGGGACCGGGGGGGCGGTGAAAAACTGTTTTTT.

The V call is TRBV7-9, the J call TRBJ2-7; D gene ambiguous. This CDR3 is built from 12 residues. Between the trimmed V and J ends, which lost 5 bases and 6 bases, there was a span of 11 bases. The germline gives CDR1 SEHNR, CDR2 FQNEAQ (reference sequence). CDR3 sequence: CASSRVGPEQYF. CDR3 nucleotides: TGTGCCAGCAGCCGGGTCGGGCCCGAGCAGTACTTC.

The CDR3 loop is CASSNRVGEQFF. CDR3 nucleotide sequence: TGTGCCAGCAGCAACAGGGTAGGTGAGCAGTTCTTC. This chain uses TRBV5-6 with TRBJ2-1; perhaps TRBD1 as D (6 bases). Germline V lookup: CDR1 SGHDT, CDR2 YYEEEE. The V gene lost 4 bases and the J gene lost 9 bases, with 11 bases spanning the gap. The CDR3 consists of 12 residues.

The chain uses TRBV29-1 and TRBJ2-3, with D tentatively TRBD1 or TRBD2 (5 bases each). The length of the CDR3 is 11 residues. The germline V and J ends were trimmed by 6 bases and 4 bases, with 8 bases remaining between them. Germline loops: CDR1 SQVTM, CDR2 ANQGSEA. The CDR3 spells CSVGDADTQYF. DNA of the CDR3: TGCAGCGTCGGGGACGCAGATACGCAGTATTTT.

The chain has TRBV7-7 and TRBJ2-2; 8 nucleotides line up with TRBD2. The trim removed 5 bases at V and 4 bases at J, leaving 6 bases unmatched. CDR1 SSHAT and CDR2 FNYEAQ come from the germline V gene (reference sequence). This CDR3 comprises 15 residues. The CDR3 DNA reads as TGTGCCAGCAGCGCCTCGGGGGGGAGCACCGGGGAGCTGTTTTTT. It yields the protein CASSASGGSTGELFF.

The chain joins TRBV5-4 to TRBJ2-5; D is undetermined. CDR3 length equals 14 residues. V was cut by 0 bases and J by 5 bases, with 11 bases left in between. Germline values: CDR1 SGHNT, CDR2 YYREEE (reference sequence). CDR3 DNA: TGTGCCAGCAGCTTGGGTTTAGCAAGGGAGACCCAGTACTTC. This codes for CASSLGLARETQYF.

This chain links TRBV5-8 with TRBJ1-1; D remains ambiguous. CDR1 and CDR2 from the germline V gene are SGHTS and YDEGEE. The V end was cut by 6 bases, the J end by 0 bases, with 12 bases between. The CDR3 spans 14 residues. CDR3 sequence: CASTITALNTEAFF. The CDR3 DNA is TGTGCCAGCACCATCACCGCTCTGAACACTGAAGCTTTCTTT. The variable domain in full, completed from reference TRBV5-8 and TRBJ1-1, reads EAGVTQSPTHLIKTRGQQATLRCSPISGHTSVYWYQQALGLGLQFLLWYDEGEERNRGNFPPRFSGRQFPNYSSELNVNALELEDSALYLCASTITALNTEAFFGQGTRLTVV.

The rearrangement joins TRBV6-5 to TRBJ1-1; unclear D gene. This CDR3 is built from 14 residues. The V end lost 6 bases, the J end lost 3 bases, and 14 bases lay between the germline ends. Germline V gene data show CDR1 as MNHEY and CDR2 as SVGAGI. The CDR3 nucleotides are TGTGCCAGCAGGGCGCGGTGGACGGACACTGAAGCTTTCTTT. This codes for CASRARWTDTEAFF.

This chain uses TRBV19 with TRBJ2-3; TRBD1 or TRBD2 may be the D gene (5 bases each). The CDR3 length is 13 residues. Germline-derived CDR1 and CDR2 are LNHDA and SQIVND (reference sequence). V was trimmed by 4 bases and J by 5 bases, leaving 10 bases between them. The CDR3 here is CASSTGPQDTQYF. The CDR3 nucleotides are TGTGCCAGTAGTACGGGACCGCAAGATACGCAGTATTTT.

In this sample, this clone turned up a few times. V gene TRBV6-6 combines with J gene TRBJ2-7; TRBD1 matches 10 bases. Germline CDR1 and CDR2: MNHNY and SVGAGI (reference sequence). The CDR3 loop spans 17 amino acids. The junction had 15 bases not matched to a gene; V was cut back by 5 bases and J by 5 bases. The CDR3 DNA is TGTGCCAGCAGTCCCCGACCCCCTGGACAGGGGGTCCACGAGCAGTACTTC. This codes for CASSPRPPGQGVHEQYF.

The rearrangement links TRBV7-8 to TRBJ1-6; D is ambiguous. Germline CDR1 reads SGHVS; CDR2 reads FQNEAQ. This CDR3 region has 14 residues. V was pared by 2 bases and J by 7 bases, with 9 bases between. CDR3 in amino acids: CASSLNSGNSPLHF. The CDR3 DNA reads TGTGCCAGCAGCTTAAATTCGGGGAATTCACCCCTCCACTTT.

This chain joins TRBV5-1 and TRBJ2-3, with a possible D match to TRBD1 (5 bases). The germline V and J ends were trimmed by 2 bases and 6 bases, with 13 bases remaining between them. The germline V gene encodes CDR1 SGHRS and CDR2 YFSETQ. The CDR3 is made up of 14 amino acids. The CDR3: CASSFRVLADTQYF. CDR3 coding DNA: TGCGCCAGCAGCTTCAGGGTTTTGGCGGATACGCAGTATTTT.